This TCR beta chain came from a study of shared clonotypes between healthy human individuals (dated by TCRdb to the early 2020s). Study-level background: The cohort comprised a couple of women and a few men aged 18 to 49 years. To increase sequencing depth and limit assay-specific biases, different laboratories used diverse techniques to prepare libraries and sequence TCR repertoires. To estimate repertoire size and how much clonotype sharing occurs between individuals, the study deeply sequenced the blood TCR repertoires of five healthy adults. Per donor, leukapheresis produced somewhere between about 0.94 and 9.5 billion PBMCs. For each donor, three plates each were used for CD4 naive and CD4 memory, two plates were used for CD8 naive, and one plate was used for CD8 memory. Study-level results and caveats: Because the study included only a small number of donors, the genetic and exposure-history diversity represented was limited. Compared with non-shared clonotypes, clonotypes shared by all four sorted-subset donors had higher generation probabilities. Based on pairwise subsampling, the degree of clonotype sharing among donors was expected to be affected by sequencing depth. Rarefaction of sorted-subset datasets indicated incomplete sequencing despite the large sequencing depth. Estimated clonotype richness was generally larger for naive than for memory subsets. Sharing across four donors was observed for 4.5% to 6.5% of naive CD4, under 4% of naive CD8, over 2% of memory CD4, and about 0.39% of memory CD8 clonotypes. Only blood was sampled, and tissue TCR repertoires likely differ from those in blood.

CD8 naive samples were CD45RO-negative cells positively selected for CCR7, giving a CD45RA+CCR7+ population that excluded TemRA cells. The donors were healthy, HIV-negative adults with no recently reported acute infections or vaccinations. Every donor was a Caucasian adult residing in Nashville, Tennessee, USA. After blood collection by leukapheresis, PBMCs were isolated using Ficoll-Histopaque density gradient centrifugation and then cryopreserved in the vapor phase of liquid nitrogen. Analytical flow cytometry was used to check the purity and quantity of each magnetically sorted T cell population. Genomic DNA was isolated from every sorted fraction and measured by UV absorbance on a Nanodrop 2000c. Using the deep immunoSEQ assay, multiplex PCR amplified TCR CDR3 regions from genomic DNA. For each cell subset, the extracted genomic DNA was distributed evenly across all wells of several immunoSEQ 96-well plates, and each plate served as one replicate. Each replicate PCR for sorted subsets received roughly 200 ng genomic DNA, equal to 28,000 or so T cell genomes. Purified libraries were measured with a Qubit 3.0 fluorometer, size-checked on a Bioanalyzer 2100, and measured again with the KAPA Library Quantification kit. Every immunoSEQ 96-well plate was sequenced on a separate single-read 150-cycle Illumina NextSeq 550 flow cell. Regarding the original processing steps: Because only junctional sequences without quality scores were contained in the immunoSEQ output, filtering matching that applied to full-length reads could not be performed. To assign V/J genes and CDR3, sequences were annotated using PyIR, a Python wrapper for IgBLAST v1.9, with IMGT germline references. Reads with weak V/J assignments (E-value above 1e-6), missing CDR3, stop codons, out-of-frame junctions, or ambiguous translated residues were removed. A V3J clonotype was defined by an identical inferred V gene, J gene, and CDR3 amino acid sequence. Percentage overlap between repertoires was calculated by dividing the number of shared unique clonotypes by the size of the smaller repertoire. Three approaches were used to assess repertoire richness: RTK rarefaction, the Chao1 estimator, and Recon v2.1 estimates of unobserved clonotypes. OLGA was used to compute generation probabilities for all TCRbeta clonotypes that the gDNA method yielded from a handful of donors. This is the immuneACCESS table as TCRdb keeps it, with only in-frame sequences that have V and J called. A part of the clones is gone; compared with another copy, unresolved V genes explain less than half, and the rest is unexplained. V, J and clone size derive from that table, while D and trimming were established from the DNA sequence. Present in this sample are around 2,000,000 clones, about 95% of which were seen just once. The ten largest clonotypes hold more than 0.95% of the sample.

CDR1 GTSNPN and CDR2 SVGIG were looked up in the germline V gene (reference sequence). V is clipped by 3 bases and J by 4 bases, and the sequence between their germline boundaries is 10 bases long. The CDR3 holds 13 amino acids from the cysteine to the phenylalanine. Of the read, only the CDR3 DNA is kept; its 39 bases are in frame from base 1. Worth noting for this clone: Its antigen has not been determined. Base-call qualities are not available, and no considerably larger clone is one nucleotide away.

The chain is made from TRBV30 and TRBJ1-5; no confident D gene assignment can be made. The sequencing sample was made of naive CD8+ T cells sorted from blood. This specimen's cell subset or site label, per the study, means: CD45RA+CCR7+. This sequence originates from a man younger than 30 in good health. The CDR3: CAWSRSANQPQHF. The DNA sequence is given as TGTGCCTGGAGCAGGAGCGCTAATCAGCCCCAGCATTTT.